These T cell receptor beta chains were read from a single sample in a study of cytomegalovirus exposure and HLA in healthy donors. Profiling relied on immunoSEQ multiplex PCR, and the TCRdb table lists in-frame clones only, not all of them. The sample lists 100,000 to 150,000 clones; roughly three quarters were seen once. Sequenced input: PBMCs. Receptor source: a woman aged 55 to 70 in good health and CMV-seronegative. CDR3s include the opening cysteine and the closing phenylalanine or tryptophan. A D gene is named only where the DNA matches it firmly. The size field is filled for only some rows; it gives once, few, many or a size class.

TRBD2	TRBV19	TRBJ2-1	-	CASRLAGNNEQFF	TGTGCCAGTCGACTAGCGGGGAACAATGAGCAGTTCTTC
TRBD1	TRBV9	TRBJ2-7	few	CASSVSDRPYEQYF	TGTGCCAGCAGCGTATCGGACAGGCCCTACGAGCAGTACTTC
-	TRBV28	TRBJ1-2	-	CASSAARVTYGYTF	TGTGCCAGCAGTGCCGCACGGGTAACATATGGCTACACCTTC
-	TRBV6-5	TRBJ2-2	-	CASSYVARNTGELFF	TGTGCCAGCAGTTACGTAGCGAGGAACACCGGGGAGCTGTTTTTT
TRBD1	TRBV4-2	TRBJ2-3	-	CASSRTGGEDTQYF	TGTGCCAGCAGCCGTACAGGGGGCGAGGATACGCAGTATTTT
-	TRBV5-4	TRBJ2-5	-	CASSLRGQETQYF	TGTGCCAGCAGCTTGCGAGGACAAGAGACCCAGTACTTC
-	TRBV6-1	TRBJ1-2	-	CASSEGTGNYGYTF	TGTGCCAGCAGTGAAGGAACAGGGAACTATGGCTACACCTTC
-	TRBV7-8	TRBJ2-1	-	CASSLQGGLGGSYNEQFF	TGTGCCAGCAGCTTACAGGGAGGCCTTGGGGGCTCCTACAATGAGCAGTTCTTC
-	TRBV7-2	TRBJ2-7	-	CASSVVLSSYEQYF	TGTGCCAGCAGCGTCGTGTTGAGCTCCTACGAGCAGTACTTC
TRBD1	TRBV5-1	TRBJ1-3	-	CASSSTGGSGNTIYF	TGCGCCAGCAGCTCGACAGGGGGCTCTGGAAACACCATATATTTT
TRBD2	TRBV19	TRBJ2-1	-	CASSWLAGSDNEQFF	TGTGCCAGTAGTTGGCTAGCGGGAAGTGACAATGAGCAGTTCTTC
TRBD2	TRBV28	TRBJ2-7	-	CASSPGSSGAYEQYF	TGTGCCAGCAGTCCCGGTTCCAGCGGGGCCTACGAGCAGTACTTC
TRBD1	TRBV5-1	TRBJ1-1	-	CARRGQNTEAFF	TGCGCCAGGAGGGGGCAGAACACTGAAGCTTTCTTT
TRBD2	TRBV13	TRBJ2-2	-	CASSSGTINTGELFF	TGTGCCAGCAGCTCCGGGACTATAAACACCGGGGAGCTGTTTTTT
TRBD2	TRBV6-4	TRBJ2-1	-	CASKRLAGGHNEQFF	TGTGCCAGCAAACGACTAGCGGGAGGGCACAATGAGCAGTTCTTC
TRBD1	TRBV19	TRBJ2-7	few	CASNGQGEQYF	TGTGCCAGTAATGGACAGGGCGAGCAGTACTTC
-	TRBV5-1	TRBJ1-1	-	CASSSGQMNTEAFF	TGCGCCAGCAGCAGTGGACAGATGAACACTGAAGCTTTCTTT
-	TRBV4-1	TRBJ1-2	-	CASSQVVGRRLAFYGYTF	TGCGCCAGCAGCCAAGTGGTAGGGCGCAGGCTAGCATTCTATGGCTACACCTTC
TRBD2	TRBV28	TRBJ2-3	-	CASRDPRGGDTDTQYF	TGTGCCAGCAGGGACCCCCGCGGGGGGGACACAGATACGCAGTATTTT
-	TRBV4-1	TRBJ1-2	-	CASSQARGPNYGYTF	TGCGCCAGCAGCCAAGCCCGCGGCCCTAACTATGGCTACACCTTC
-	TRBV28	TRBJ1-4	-	CASSTQGFANEKLFF	TGTGCCAGCAGTACACAGGGTTTCGCTAATGAAAAACTGTTTTTT
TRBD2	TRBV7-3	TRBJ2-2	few	CASSWTAGGGTGELFF	TGTGCCAGCAGCTGGACTGCGGGGGGGGGCACCGGGGAGCTGTTTTTT
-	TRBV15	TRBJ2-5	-	CATSRGRGPETQYF	TGTGCCACCAGCAGGGGTCGAGGGCCGGAGACCCAGTACTTC
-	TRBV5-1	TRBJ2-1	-	CASSPYQGFYEQFF	TGCGCCAGCAGCCCGTACCAGGGGTTTTATGAGCAGTTCTTC
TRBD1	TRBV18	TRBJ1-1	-	CASTRDRGNTEAFF	TGTGCCAGCACGCGGGACAGGGGGAACACTGAAGCTTTCTTT
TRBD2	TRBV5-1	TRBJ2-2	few	CATFRVPGLANTGELFF	TGCGCCACCTTCCGGGTACCGGGACTAGCGAACACCGGGGAGCTGTTTTTT
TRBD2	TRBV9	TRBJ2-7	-	CASSVAGTSGYEQYF	TGTGCCAGCAGCGTAGCTGGGACTAGCGGCTACGAGCAGTACTTC
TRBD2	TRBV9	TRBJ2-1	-	CASSVSSSGGRDEQFF	TGTGCCAGCAGCGTCTCTTCTAGCGGGGGGAGAGATGAGCAGTTCTTC
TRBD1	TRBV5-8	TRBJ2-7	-	CASSSGWTGAKSYEQYF	TGTGCCAGCAGCTCTGGGTGGACAGGGGCAAAATCCTACGAGCAGTACTTC
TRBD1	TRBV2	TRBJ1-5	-	CASSLGAGGLNQPQHF	TGTGCCAGCAGTCTTGGGGCAGGGGGCCTCAATCAGCCCCAGCATTTT
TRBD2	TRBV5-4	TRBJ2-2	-	CASSPFSGSGTGELFF	TGTGCCAGCAGCCCCTTTAGCGGGAGCGGGACCGGGGAGCTGTTTTTT
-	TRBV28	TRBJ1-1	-	CASSLGGKGTEAFF	TGTGCCAGCAGTTTAGGGGGGAAGGGCACTGAAGCTTTCTTT
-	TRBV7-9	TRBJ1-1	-	CASRHGRGIISEAFF	TGTGCCAGCAGGCATGGTCGGGGAATCATCTCCGAAGCTTTCTTT
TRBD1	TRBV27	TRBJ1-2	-	CASRAGTGGFGYTF	TGTGCCAGCAGGGCCGGGACAGGGGGGTTTGGCTACACCTTC
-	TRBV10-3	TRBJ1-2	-	CAISVDGRYGYTF	TGTGCCATCAGTGTGGACGGGAGATATGGCTACACCTTC
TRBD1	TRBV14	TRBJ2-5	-	CASSQGQVKQETQYF	TGTGCCAGCAGCCAGGGACAGGTCAAACAAGAGACCCAGTACTTC
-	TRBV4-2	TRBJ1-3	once	CASSQGELDLGGNTIYF	TGTGCCAGCAGCCAAGGGGAGCTGGATCTTGGGGGAAACACCATATATTTT